The T cell receptor beta chain under discussion was sequenced for a study of response to subunit inactivated influenza vaccine. Study observations and caveats: The authors suggested that few new T cells are recruited per seasonal influenza vaccination.

In TCRdb, the RT-PCR reads were re-called with MiXCR into one record per CDR3 protein. This sample has approximately 730,000 distinct CDR3 sequences, with around 14% found just once. CDR1 is DFQATT and CDR2 is SNEGSKA in the germline V gene (reference sequence). V gave up 5 bases and J gave up 0 bases, with 8 bases separating them. The CDR3 runs 13 residues. This clonotype has a count of ten or more. The antigen is not known. The chain joins TRBV20-1 to TRBJ1-5; D possibly corresponds to TRBD1 (6 bases). The specimen comprised PBMCs from blood, sampled less than 15 days before vaccination. This clonotype was sampled from a man aged 50-59 years who received an inactivated influenza vaccine. Here the CDR3 reads CSAGTNSNQPQHF. The CDR3 nucleotides read TGCAGTGCTGGGACAAATAGCAATCAGCCCCAGCATTTT.